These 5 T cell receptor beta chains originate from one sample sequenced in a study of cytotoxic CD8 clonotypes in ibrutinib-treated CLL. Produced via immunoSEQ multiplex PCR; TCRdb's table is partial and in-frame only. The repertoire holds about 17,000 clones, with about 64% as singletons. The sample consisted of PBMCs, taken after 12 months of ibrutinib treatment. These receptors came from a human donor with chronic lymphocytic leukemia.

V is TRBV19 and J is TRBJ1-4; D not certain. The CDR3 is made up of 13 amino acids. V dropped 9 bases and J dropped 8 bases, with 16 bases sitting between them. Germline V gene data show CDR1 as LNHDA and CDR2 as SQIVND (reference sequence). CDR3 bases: TGTGCCAGCAAAGAACGTCGGGTGGAAAAACTGTTTTTT. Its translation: CASKERRVEKLFF.

The chain's CDR3 is CASSLGRPSGNTIYF. The CDR3 DNA follows: TGCGCCAGCAGCTTGGGCAGACCCTCTGGAAACACCATATATTTT. The chain uses TRBV5-1 and TRBJ1-3; no reliable D call. From germline, CDR1 is SGHRS and CDR2 YFSETQ. The CDR3 loop spans 15 amino acids. Trimming left V 0 bases short and J 0 bases short, with 7 bases between. Full variable domain (remainder filled in from reference TRBV5-1 and TRBJ1-3): KAGVTQTPRYLIKTRGQQVTLSCSPISGHRSVSWYQQTPGQGLQFLFEYFSETQRNKGNFPGRFSGRQFSNSRSEMNVSTLELGDSALYLCASSLGRPSGNTIYFGEGSWLTVV.

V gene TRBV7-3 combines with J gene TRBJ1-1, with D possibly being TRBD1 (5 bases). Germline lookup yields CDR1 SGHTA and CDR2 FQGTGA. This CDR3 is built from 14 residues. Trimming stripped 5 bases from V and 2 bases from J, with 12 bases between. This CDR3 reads CASSPTTVNTEAFF. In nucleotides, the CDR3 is TGTGCCAGCAGCCCCACGACAGTCAACACTGAAGCTTTCTTT. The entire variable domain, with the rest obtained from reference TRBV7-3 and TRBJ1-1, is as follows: GAGVSQTPSNKVTEKGKYVELRCDPISGHTALYWYRQSLGQGPEFLIYFQGTGAADDSGLPNDRFFAVRPEGSVSTLKIQRTERGDSAVYLCASSPTTVNTEAFFGQGTRLTVV.

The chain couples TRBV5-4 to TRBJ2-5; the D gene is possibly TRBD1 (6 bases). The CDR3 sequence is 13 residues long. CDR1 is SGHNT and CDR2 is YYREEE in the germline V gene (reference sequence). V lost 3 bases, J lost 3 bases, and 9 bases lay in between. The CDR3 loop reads CASSWGPKETQYF. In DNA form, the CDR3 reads TGTGCCAGCAGCTGGGGGCCCAAAGAGACCCAGTACTTC.

Here the CDR3 DNA reads TGTGCCAGCAGCACTCGGACTAGCGGGAGGTACGTAAATGAGCAGTTCTTC. Translating it yields CASSTRTSGRYVNEQFF. V and J are TRBV9 and TRBJ2-1, with 14 bases lining up with TRBD2. CDR3 length: 17 amino acids. The V gene's germline CDR1 is SGDLS and CDR2 YYNGEE. J was trimmed by 7 bases and V by 4 bases; bases with no gene match: 10.